The source of this T cell receptor beta chain is a study of identical twins (dated by TCRdb to about 2016). A note on the overall study: TCR alpha and beta repertoires from monozygotic twins, unrelated adults of various ages and cord blood were deep-sequenced to test whether fetal clonotypes persist. To rule out contamination, replicate twin experiments were performed at different times with different library preparation protocols. Study-wide findings and limitations: Excess twin sharing in beta out-of-frame sequences was weaker because fewer shared sequences lowered the signal-to-noise ratio. Zero-insertion analyses could be partly confounded by invariant T cells such as MAIT and iNKT, although diverse VJ usage argued against such confounding for most clonotypes. Compared with coincidental sharing between unrelated individuals, an excess of low generation-probability sequences was observed among out-of-frame TCR alpha sequences shared between twins. Abundant cord blood beta clonotypes had fewer insertions, young adult naive repertoires showed a similar but weaker trend, and memory repertoires showed no such trend. Conclusions relied on cross-sectional statistical analysis, since the same donors could not be followed over many years. Recombination models systematically underestimated out-of-frame TCR alpha sharing in monozygotic twins but agreed with sharing between unrelated individuals.

The CDR3 runs 16 residues from the cysteine to the phenylalanine. Of the read, only the CDR3 DNA is kept; its 48 bases are in frame from base 1. V has 0 bases trimmed and J has 4 bases trimmed; junction bases matching no gene number 5. The germline V gene supplies CDR1 MNHEY and CDR2 SVGAGI. Every donor in the study was a healthy Caucasian. Three pairs of female monozygotic twins, all aged roughly 18 to 29 years, made up the twin cohort. Positive isolation kits from Invitrogen were used to isolate CD4+ and CD8+ T cell populations. Libraries were constructed by 5' RACE. For sequencing, an Illumina HiSeq 2000 was employed. A universal primer binding site was introduced by template switching, and a unique molecular identifier was present in the final cDNA, enabling accurate counting of TCR cDNA molecules. First-strand cDNA for TCR alpha and beta chains was synthesized from specific primers in the conserved constant-segment region. To control for contamination, every cDNA library carried two barcodes: a SMART-Mk sample barcode plus Illumina barcodes. TruSeq adapter sequences and Illumina sample barcodes were added in two successive PCR steps. The Illumina HiSeq platform was used with custom primers to sequence TCR alpha and beta cDNA libraries. The authors' analysis ran thus. MiGEC was used to process raw reads and extract unique molecular identifiers, and MiXCR was used to find CDR3 positions. Recombination models were inferred per individual with the repgenHMM and IGoR tools using an EM algorithm. Shared clonotypes were analyzed with the tcR package in R, and sharing was normalized by the product of cloneset sizes. To study raw recombination free of thymic and clonal selection effects, out-of-frame nonproductive sequences were analyzed. TCRdb handled the public reads itself, with Q25 trimming in fastp and clone calling in MiXCR, and kept productive beta chains. Each record represents a unique CDR3 protein, reported with the most common genes and DNA among its rows. None of the V and J calls come from the authors' own analysis; TCRdb made them. A total of more than 400,000 distinct CDR3 sequences appear in this sample, about 15% of them only once. Roughly 0.4% of the sample goes to the ten largest clones.

On this clonotype: Its recognized antigen is unknown. Base qualities are missing; no much larger clone stands one base away.

These data also featured in a second study, about yellow fever vaccine responses in identical twins. That second report states: The T cell response to vaccination in identical twins was reported by the authors to appear partly convergent and partly personalized. In the study, vaccine-responding T cell clones were precisely tracked in identical twins.

The sample taken for sequencing was CD4+ T cells sorted from blood. The V gene is TRBV6-5 and the J gene is TRBJ2-1; 8 junctional bases match TRBD1. The TCR was taken from a woman under 30 in good health. The CDR3 in this case is CASSYSGDRGYNEQFF. Here is the DNA: TGTGCCAGCAGTTACTCTGGTGACAGGGGATACAATGAGCAGTTCTTC.